The T cell receptor (beta chain) described here comes from a study of OX40 agonist ivuxolimab in advanced cancers. Whole-study results and caveats: The authors did not determine the antigen specificity of the expanded peripheral T cells.

This table comes from immunoSEQ multiplex PCR, and its TCRdb copy is limited to in-frame clones, with some not included. The table has tens of thousands of clones, approximately 81% seen once. In this sample, this clone turned up once. The antigen remains unidentified. The CDR3 sequence is 14 residues long. The V end lost 1 base, the J end lost 6 bases, and 10 bases lay between the germline ends. Germline V gives CDR1 MGHRA, CDR2 YSYEKL. The specimen was CD4+ or CD8+ T cells sorted from blood, collected in a trial of the OX40 agonist ivuxolimab. V gene TRBV4-1 combines with J gene TRBJ1-5, with a weak D call TRBD1 (5 bases). The sequence was collected from an adult with an advanced solid tumor such as melanoma, head and neck, liver or kidney cancer. The CDR3, as DNA: TGCGCCAGCAGCCAAGTAGGGGCGGGTCAGCCCCAGCATTTT. Its protein product is CASSQVGAGQPQHF.